Given below is one T cell receptor (beta chain) in context. This clone came up a few times. Which antigen it targets is not known. Base qualities are not provided; no much larger clone lies one nucleotide away. The same CDR3 is also encoded by other DNA sequences in this sample. This entry is derived from a study of neoadjuvant nivolumab and ipilimumab in lung cancer (dated by TCRdb to the early 2020s). Background for the entire study: Nivolumab was given at 3 mg/kg intravenously on days 1, 15 and 29, and the combination arm added ipilimumab 1 mg/kg on day 1 only. The primary trial endpoint was the major pathologic response (MPR) rate in the intention-to-treat population in each study arm. In the trial, almost 45 patients with operable NSCLC were treated, of whom 23 were randomized to nivolumab monotherapy and about 21 to nivolumab plus ipilimumab. TCR repertoires in pretherapy (baseline) peripheral blood were compared with TCR repertoires in tumors resected at surgery after neoadjuvant immune checkpoint blockade. Matched pretherapy and resected tumor pairs were analyzed for seven patients, of whom four received nivolumab and three received nivolumab plus ipilimumab.

The library was prepared using the immunoSEQ multiplex PCR assay. In the source study's methods: Repertoires were summarized in terms of richness and clonality, and significantly expanded and contracted clones between pre- and post-therapy samples were identified. TCRdb obtained this table from immuneACCESS and retained in-frame rearrangements with V and J assigned. These tables miss some clones; where compared with another copy, unresolved V genes account for less than half of the shortfall, and the remainder is unexplained. V and J calls and clone size are given by that table; D and trimming were obtained from the DNA. This sample is represented by more than 25,000 clones; roughly 76% of them were singletons. Roughly 20% of the sample lies in the top ten. In the paper's terms, the time point label means: at surgical resection after neoadjuvant nivolumab +/- ipilimumab. The samples were taken from NEOSTAR, a phase 2 randomized trial in operable NSCLC that tested neoadjuvant nivolumab or nivolumab plus ipilimumab, followed by surgery.

Broader findings and caveats from the paper: TCR sequencing was performed in a small number of samples. No significant correlation was found between TCR clonality and pathologic tumor regression, and only a single major-pathologic-response sample was available for the analysis of TCR clonality versus pathologic tumor regression. From pretherapy to surgery, tumor T-cell richness and clonality increased in three of three dual-therapy tumors but in only two of four nivolumab-treated tumors. Greater TCR richness and clonality were observed in resected tumors than in tumor-adjacent uninvolved lung, and increases were observed in more dual-therapy-treated tumors. Pretherapy blood TCR richness correlated positively with richness in tumors resected after neoadjuvant therapy (Spearman R of about 0.81).

Via the germline V gene, CDR1 is KGHSH and CDR2 LQKENI. V is reduced by 3 bases and J by 5 bases, leaving a spacing of 9 bases between them. Measured from the cysteine to the phenylalanine, the CDR3 is 13 residues long. Just the 39-base CDR3 DNA is kept, in frame starting at base 1. The sequence links TRBV18 to TRBJ2-3; the D gene lacks a confident call. This TCR was sampled from an adult with non-small cell lung cancer. The material sequenced was tumor tissue, taken after neoadjuvant nivolumab, alone or with ipilimumab, at or shortly before surgery. The CDR3: CASSPPGGDTQYF. The sequenced DNA: TGTGCCAGCTCACCTCCGGGCGGAGATACGCAGTATTTT.